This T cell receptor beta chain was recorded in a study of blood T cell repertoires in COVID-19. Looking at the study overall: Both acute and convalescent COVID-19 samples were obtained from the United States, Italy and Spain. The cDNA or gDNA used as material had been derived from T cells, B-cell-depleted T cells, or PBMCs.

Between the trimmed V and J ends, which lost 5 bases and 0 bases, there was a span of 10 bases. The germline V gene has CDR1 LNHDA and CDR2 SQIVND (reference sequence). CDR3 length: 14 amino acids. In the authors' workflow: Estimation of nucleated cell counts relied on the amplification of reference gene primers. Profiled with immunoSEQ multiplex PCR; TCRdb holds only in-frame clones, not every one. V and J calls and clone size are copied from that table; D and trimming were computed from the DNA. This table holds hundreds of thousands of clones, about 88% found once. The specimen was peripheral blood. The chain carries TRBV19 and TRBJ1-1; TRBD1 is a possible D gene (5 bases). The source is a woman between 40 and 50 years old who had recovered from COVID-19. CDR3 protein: CASSARGVNTEAFF. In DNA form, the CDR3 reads TGTGCCAGTAGTGCCCGGGGGGTGAACACTGAAGCTTTCTTT.